This passage covers 10 T cell receptor beta chains from one sample sequenced in a study of kidney transplant recipient with SARS-CoV-2 infection. Each CDR3 protein is one row after TCRdb ran MiXCR on the reads. Of 200,000 to 300,000 distinct CDR3 sequences in the sample, under 30% are singletons; the top ten hold under 9.5%. Sequencing was performed on a blood sample, taken at baseline and between days 110 and 120 from a kidney transplant recipient. The receptors were gathered from a male patient in his 30s who had COVID-19 and was a kidney transplant recipient. Some T cells may have originated in the graft donor.

About this clonotype itself: Just one base apart from a much larger clone, this may be a read error. The J gene is TRBJ2-2, the V gene TRBV2, with unresolved D. There are 11 residues in the CDR3. V was trimmed by 7 bases and J by 7 bases, leaving 7 bases between them. The V gene's germline CDR1 is SNHLY and CDR2 FYNNEI. The CDR3 nucleotides read TGTGCCAGCAAGGAAATCGGGGAGCTGTTTTTT. Protein: CASKEIGELFF. Drawing the rest from reference TRBV2 and TRBJ2-2, the complete variable domain is EPEVTQTPSHQVTQMGQEVILRCVPISNHLYFYWYRQILGQKVEFLVSFYNNEISEKSEIFDDQFSVERPDGSNFTLKIRSTKLEDSAMYFCASKEIGELFFGEGSRLTVL.

Turning to this clonotype: A much larger clone is a single base away; this may be a read error. CDR3 region: CASSCGGAENTIYF. DNA of the CDR3: TGTGCCAGCAGTTGCGGGGGGGCCGAAAACACCATATATTTT. The chain is built from TRBV6-6 and TRBJ1-3; D is possibly TRBD1 (6 bases). CDR3 length: 14 amino acids. The V gene lost 4 bases and the J gene lost 6 bases, with 13 bases spanning the gap. The germline V gene encodes CDR1 MNHNY and CDR2 SVGAGI (reference sequence).

Details on this clonotype: This could be a read error, since a much larger clone is one nucleotide away. This rearrangement joins TRBV5-1 to TRBJ2-1; D gene uncertain. Germline V CDR1 and CDR2: SGHRS, YFSETQ. CDR3 length: 14 residues. The CDR3 DNA sequence: TGCGCCAGCAGCCGGACGCGGTCCTACAATGAGCGGTTCTTC. The encoded protein is CASSRTRSYNERFF.

For this clonotype: This may be a read error, as it is one base from a much larger clone. The genes are TRBV2 and TRBJ2-2, with 13 bases identical to TRBD2. The CDR3 is 17 residues long. Germline loops: CDR1 SNHLY, CDR2 FYNNEI. J gave up 5 bases and V 5 bases, and 8 bases lay outside the gene matches. For the CDR3, the DNA is TGTGCCAGCAGTAAAACTAGCGGGAGGGCCGGGACCGGGGAGCTGTTTTTT. Translating gives CASSKTSGRAGTGELFF.

The sample holds many counts of this clonotype. This chain connects TRBV7-9 to TRBJ2-7; TRBD2 matches at 14 bases. Germline CDR1 and CDR2: SEHNR and FQNEAQ (reference sequence). With V trimmed by 5 bases and J by 3 bases, 15 bases remained unmatched. The CDR3 is made up of 19 amino acids. CDR3 amino acids: CASSLPGTSGSEEGYEQYF. CDR3 sequence (DNA): TGTGCCAGCAGCCTACCCGGGACTAGCGGGAGCGAAGAGGGCTACGAGCAGTACTTC. Supplemented by reference TRBV7-9 and TRBJ2-7, the full variable domain reads DTGVSQNPRHKITKRGQNVTFRCDPISEHNRLYWYRQTLGQGPEFLTYFQNEAQLEKSRLLSDRFSAERPKGSFSTLEIQRTEQGDSAMYLCASSLPGTSGSEEGYEQYFGPGTRLTVT.

Comment on this clonotype: A read error may explain this, as a much larger clone is one base away. The rearrangement joins TRBV6-5 to TRBJ2-3, with 10 bases matching TRBD2. The V gene's germline CDR1 is MNHEY and CDR2 SVGAGI. With 5 bases clipped from V and 7 bases from J, the junction kept 12 bases outside the gene matches. CDR3 length: 16 residues. The CDR3 region is CASSEIGSGRSYTQYF. CDR3 coding DNA: TGTGCCAGCAGTGAAATCGGTAGCGGGAGGTCATATACGCAGTATTTT.

This clonotype occurred many times. The gene calls are TRBV20-1 and TRBJ1-2; D is unresolved. Trimming shortened V by 5 bases and J by 1 base, and 14 bases separated the two germline ends. This CDR3 has 14 residues. The V gene's germline CDR1 is DFQATT and CDR2 SNEGSKA (reference sequence). In nucleotides, the CDR3 is TGCAGTGCTGGGCTAATCGACATTAACTATGGCTACACCTTC. The encoded protein is CSAGLIDINYGYTF.

This clonotype was found a few times. The rearrangement uses TRBV5-4 and TRBJ2-1, with a tentative D call TRBD2 (5 bases). The germline CDR1 and CDR2 sequences are SGHNT and YYREEE (reference sequence). Trimming left V 0 bases short and J 7 bases short, with 17 bases between. The CDR3 totals 16 residues. The DNA for the CDR3 is TGTGCCAGCAGCTTGGGAGGGCGGACTGATGATAATGAGCAGTTCTTC. It is translated as CASSLGGRTDDNEQFF.

V and J are TRBV12-3 or TRBV12-4 and TRBJ2-3; 10 bases fit TRBD2. Germline trimming cut 2 bases from V and 1 base from J; bases unmatched to any gene: 15. The CDR3 runs to 20 residues. The CDR3 nucleotides read TGTGCCAGCAGTTTATTGCCTAGCGGGAGTCCGACCCCTGGCACAGATACGCAGTATTTT. This encodes CASSLLPSGSPTPGTDTQYF.

This clonotype was found many times. CDR3: CASNTNQPQHF. The CDR3 region has the DNA TGTGCCAGCAACACAAATCAGCCCCAGCATTTT. This rearrangement joins TRBV6-5 to TRBJ1-5, with D hard to call. Trimming left V 7 bases short and J 4 bases short, with 5 bases between. The CDR3 length is 11 residues. Germline CDR1 reads MNHEY; CDR2 reads SVGAGI.